Listed here are 14 T cell receptor beta chains from one sample, sequenced in a study of blood T cell repertoires in COVID-19. Sequenced by immunoSEQ multiplex PCR; TCRdb stores in-frame clones only, minus some. The sample has some 220,000 clones; approximately 80% are singletons. The sample comprised PBMCs or T cells enriched from blood (not recorded which). The receptors stem from a middle-aged woman with acute COVID-19.

This clone was detected only a few times. The chain employs TRBV11-2 and TRBJ2-7; the D is unclear. This CDR3 is built from 13 residues. V was cut by 5 bases and J by 3 bases, with 11 bases left in between. Germline values: CDR1 SGHAT, CDR2 FQNNGV. CDR3 in DNA: TGTGCCAGCAGCACTAACCCCGTCTACGAGCAGTACTTC. Its protein is CASSTNPVYEQYF.

The genes are TRBV27 and TRBJ2-7; tentative D call: TRBD2 (6 bases). V lost 3 bases to trimming and J lost 2 bases, with 11 bases between them. Germline lookup yields CDR1 MNHEY and CDR2 SMNVEV (reference sequence). This CDR3 contains 14 residues. CDR3 loop: CASSFAGRTYEQYF. CDR3 sequence (DNA): TGTGCCAGCAGTTTTGCGGGACGGACCTACGAGCAGTACTTC.

The J gene is TRBJ2-2, the V gene TRBV7-8, with a weak D call TRBD1 (5 bases). Trimming took 4 bases from V and 0 from J, leaving 18 bases between them. Germline assignment: CDR1 SGHVS and CDR2 FQNEAQ. The CDR3 consists of 18 residues. CDR3 amino acids: CASSSALLGVANTGELFF. In DNA form, the CDR3 reads TGTGCCAGCAGCTCAGCGTTATTAGGGGTCGCGAACACCGGGGAGCTGTTTTTT.

V usage is TRBV3-1 (or the pseudogene TRBV3-2) and J usage is TRBJ2-1; maybe TRBD2 (5 bases). This CDR3 spans 13 amino acids. Germline CDR1 is LGHDT and CDR2 is YNNKEL (reference sequence). Trimming stripped 4 bases from V and 4 bases from J, with 8 bases between. The CDR3 DNA sequence: TGTGCCAGCAGCCGCACTAGTTACAATGAGCAGTTCTTC. This gives the protein CASSRTSYNEQFF.

The genes are TRBV15 and TRBJ2-2; D not resolved. V shed 3 bases and J shed 6 bases, with 8 bases lying between them. Germline V gives CDR1 LNHNV, CDR2 YYDKDF (reference sequence). There are 13 residues in the CDR3. CDR3 sequence (DNA): TGTGCCACCAGCAGCAGGTTCCCCGGGGAGCTGTTTTTT. It encodes CATSSRFPGELFF.

This chain connects TRBV5-8 to TRBJ2-7; the match to TRBD1 covers 7 bases. CDR3 length: 15 residues. Germline V gene data show CDR1 as SGHTS and CDR2 as YDEGEE. V was clipped by 0 bases and J by 1 base; unmatched bases: 4. This CDR3 is CASSLVPDRSYEQYF. CDR3 DNA sequence: TGTGCCAGCAGCTTGGTACCGGACAGGTCCTACGAGCAGTACTTC. The full variable domain, completed using reference TRBV5-8 and TRBJ2-7, is EAGVTQSPTHLIKTRGQQATLRCSPISGHTSVYWYQQALGLGLQFLLWYDEGEERNRGNFPPRFSGRQFPNYSSELNVNALELEDSALYLCASSLVPDRSYEQYFGPGTRLTVT.

The J gene is TRBJ2-1, the V gene TRBV5-6; 9 nucleotides agree with TRBD2. Unmatched junction bases numbered 6, after V lost 0 bases and J lost 5 bases. Germline V gene sequence: CDR1 SGHDT, CDR2 YYEEEE. The CDR3 is made up of 16 amino acids. CDR3 protein: CASSLGASGINNEQFF. The CDR3 DNA follows: TGTGCCAGCAGCTTGGGTGCTAGCGGGATTAACAATGAGCAGTTCTTC.

This clone was detected once. This rearrangement joins TRBV27 to TRBJ1-1, with TRBD1 matching 8 bases. This CDR3 spans 14 amino acids. CDR1 and CDR2 from the germline V gene are MNHEY and SMNVEV (reference sequence). V was clipped by 6 bases and J by 5 bases; unmatched bases: 8. The CDR3: CASRDQGARTEAFF. CDR3 bases: TGTGCCAGCAGAGATCAGGGGGCGAGAACTGAAGCTTTCTTT.

The rearrangement joins TRBV19 to TRBJ1-1; 9 positions agree with TRBD1. J was trimmed by 2 bases and V by 9 bases; bases with no gene match: 7. The CDR3 runs 14 residues. Per germline, CDR1 LNHDA and CDR2 SQIVND (reference sequence). As DNA, the CDR3 is TGTGCCAGCGTACAGGGGGCTGGAAACACTGAAGCTTTCTTT. Its translation is CASVQGAGNTEAFF.

In this sample, this clone turned up once. This rearrangement joins TRBV9 to TRBJ2-3, with 7 bases that match TRBD2. This CDR3 contains 15 residues. After removal of 3 bases from V and 2 bases from J, the junction contained 6 bases not matched to a gene. Germline-derived CDR1 and CDR2 are SGDLS and YYNGEE. The CDR3 DNA follows: TGTGCCAGCAGCGCCGGGACTACCCCCACAGATACGCAGTATTTT. It encodes CASSAGTTPTDTQYF.

The J gene is TRBJ1-5, the V gene TRBV2; 9 bases match TRBD1. Losses at the gene ends were 5 bases for V and 3 bases for J; bases not matched to a gene: 8. The CDR3 is made up of 16 amino acids. Per germline, CDR1 SNHLY and CDR2 FYNNEI. CDR3 sequence: CASSYRDRAFNQPQHF. CDR3 nucleotides: TGTGCCAGCAGTTACCGGGACAGGGCATTCAATCAGCCCCAGCATTTT.

The chain links TRBV6-5 to TRBJ2-5; D possibly corresponds to TRBD2 (5 bases). Trimming pared 2 bases from V and 5 bases from J, leaving 12 bases between. Per the germline V gene, CDR1 is MNHEY and CDR2 is SVGAGI. This CDR3 contains 14 residues. CDR3 DNA sequence: TGTGCCAGCAGTTACAGATTGAGGGAGGAGACCCAGTACTTC. Amino acids: CASSYRLREETQYF.

CDR3 nucleotides: TGTGCCAGCAGCTCCCCTGGGGGGACCCTCGAGCAGTACTTC. It codes for CASSSPGGTLEQYF. The rearrangement uses TRBV7-9 and TRBJ2-7, with D tentatively TRBD2 (6 bases). Germline CDR1 reads SEHNR; CDR2 reads FQNEAQ (reference sequence). The CDR3 is made up of 14 amino acids. Trimming left V 4 bases short and J 6 bases short, with 16 bases between.

This chain connects TRBV7-9 to TRBJ2-2; a possible D gene is TRBD1 (5 bases). CDR1 SEHNR and CDR2 FQNEAQ come from the germline V gene (reference sequence). Between the trimmed V and J ends, which lost 1 base and 0 bases, there was a span of 6 bases. The CDR3 runs 15 residues. CDR3 region: CASSLGGSNTGELFF. Here the CDR3 DNA reads TGTGCCAGCAGCTTAGGGGGCTCGAACACCGGGGAGCTGTTTTTT.